The rows below give T cell receptor beta chains drawn from one sample of a study of T cell responses to AZD1222 COVID-19 vaccine. Here immunoSEQ multiplex PCR was the method, and the copy in TCRdb shows in-frame clones only, minus some. The sample holds 120,000 or so clones, around nine tenths seen once. Specimen: peripheral blood, collected on day 0 of AZD1222 vaccination. The receptors shown here come from an adult in good health. Both conserved end residues are trimmed from each CDR3. Rows give clone size only sometimes, using once, few, many, or a class for an expanded clone.

j_gene: TRBJ1-1
v_gene: TRBV5-4
abundance: .
CDR3aa: ASSSGGDTAFNTEAF

j_gene: TRBJ1-1
v_gene: TRBV19
abundance: .
CDR3aa: ASSMEGGAEAF

j_gene: TRBJ2-7
v_gene: TRBV25-1
abundance: .
CDR3aa: ASRDSSYEQY

j_gene: TRBJ2-7
v_gene: TRBV5-5
abundance: .
CDR3aa: ASSFLNGVGEQY

j_gene: TRBJ1-1
v_gene: TRBV6-5
abundance: once
CDR3aa: ASGTYEEEAF

j_gene: TRBJ1-3
v_gene: TRBV7-2
abundance: .
CDR3aa: ASSLEAASGNTIY

j_gene: TRBJ1-2
v_gene: TRBV12-3/TRBV12-4
abundance: .
CDR3aa: ASSGRDGYGYT

j_gene: TRBJ2-7
v_gene: TRBV7-2
abundance: .
CDR3aa: ASSSYVVHEQY

j_gene: TRBJ1-5
v_gene: TRBV6-5
abundance: .
CDR3aa: ASSYSGQGRSQPQH

j_gene: TRBJ1-1
v_gene: TRBV19
abundance: .
CDR3aa: ASRVGTNTEAF

j_gene: TRBJ1-2
v_gene: TRBV18
abundance: .
CDR3aa: ASSPSRSAGYT

j_gene: TRBJ1-2
v_gene: TRBV24-1
abundance: few
CDR3aa: ATSVLSVGRFYGYT

j_gene: TRBJ1-5
v_gene: TRBV19
abundance: .
CDR3aa: ASRTTRSSNQPQH

j_gene: TRBJ2-7
v_gene: TRBV25-1
abundance: few
CDR3aa: ASSTYEQY

j_gene: TRBJ2-7
v_gene: TRBV12-3/TRBV12-4
abundance: .
CDR3aa: ASRDTYEQY

j_gene: TRBJ1-2
v_gene: TRBV7-9
abundance: once
CDR3aa: ASSSGGSILYGYT

j_gene: TRBJ2-7
v_gene: TRBV7-9
abundance: .
CDR3aa: ASSNSYEQY

j_gene: TRBJ2-1
v_gene: TRBV7-2
abundance: .
CDR3aa: ASSLRRAGALNEQF

j_gene: TRBJ2-5
v_gene: TRBV4-1
abundance: .
CDR3aa: ASSPSIEVSKETQY

j_gene: TRBJ2-7
v_gene: TRBV5-8
abundance: .
CDR3aa: ASGVDIYEQY

j_gene: TRBJ1-4
v_gene: TRBV30
abundance: once
CDR3aa: AWSARGSGGKLF

j_gene: TRBJ1-5
v_gene: TRBV12-5
abundance: .
CDR3aa: ASGPALGANQPQH

j_gene: TRBJ2-7
v_gene: TRBV3-1/TRBV3-2
abundance: .
CDR3aa: ASSQGGRSYEQY

j_gene: TRBJ1-1
v_gene: TRBV7-6
abundance: .
CDR3aa: ASSLAQGNTEAF

j_gene: TRBJ2-2
v_gene: TRBV12-5
abundance: .
CDR3aa: ASGLIRQQVAGELF

j_gene: TRBJ1-5
v_gene: TRBV28
abundance: .
CDR3aa: ASSSYQQGKPQH

j_gene: TRBJ2-7
v_gene: TRBV10-3
abundance: few
CDR3aa: AISEAGDRADEQY

j_gene: TRBJ1-3
v_gene: TRBV30
abundance: .
CDR3aa: AWSVWGLRRGGNTIY

j_gene: TRBJ1-2
v_gene: TRBV10-2
abundance: .
CDR3aa: ASSGGASGYT

j_gene: TRBJ2-7
v_gene: TRBV12-3/TRBV12-4
abundance: .
CDR3aa: ASSYSRGQQY

j_gene: TRBJ1-1
v_gene: TRBV4-1
abundance: .
CDR3aa: ASSPTGLPEAF

j_gene: TRBJ2-1
v_gene: TRBV3-1/TRBV3-2
abundance: .
CDR3aa: ASSQTGLVLNEQF

j_gene: TRBJ1-1
v_gene: TRBV28
abundance: .
CDR3aa: ASSLYTGGTEAF

j_gene: TRBJ2-5
v_gene: TRBV4-3
abundance: .
CDR3aa: ASSLSGQGPQETQY

j_gene: TRBJ1-2
v_gene: TRBV7-9
abundance: .
CDR3aa: ASSPRVPRQGGGYT

j_gene: TRBJ1-1
v_gene: TRBV6-2/TRBV6-3
abundance: .
CDR3aa: ASSYPQGPGEAF

j_gene: TRBJ2-7
v_gene: TRBV4-1
abundance: .
CDR3aa: ASSQWGTGVYEQY

j_gene: TRBJ1-2
v_gene: TRBV27
abundance: once
CDR3aa: ASSRAGIDEGYGYT

j_gene: TRBJ1-6
v_gene: TRBV5-1
abundance: .
CDR3aa: ASSPDSGNSPLH